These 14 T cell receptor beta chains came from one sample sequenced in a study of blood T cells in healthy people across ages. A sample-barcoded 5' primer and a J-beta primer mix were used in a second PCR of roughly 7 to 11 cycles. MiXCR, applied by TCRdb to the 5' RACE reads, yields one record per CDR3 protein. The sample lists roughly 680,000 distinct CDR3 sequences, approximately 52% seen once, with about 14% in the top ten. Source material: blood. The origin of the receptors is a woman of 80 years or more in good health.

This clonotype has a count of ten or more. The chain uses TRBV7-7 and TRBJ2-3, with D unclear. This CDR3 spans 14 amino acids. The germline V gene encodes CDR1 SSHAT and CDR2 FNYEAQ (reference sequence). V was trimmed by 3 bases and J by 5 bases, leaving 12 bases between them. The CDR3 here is CASSLGVSGDTQYF. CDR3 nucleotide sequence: TGTGCCAGCAGCTTGGGTGTATCGGGAGATACGCAGTATTTT.

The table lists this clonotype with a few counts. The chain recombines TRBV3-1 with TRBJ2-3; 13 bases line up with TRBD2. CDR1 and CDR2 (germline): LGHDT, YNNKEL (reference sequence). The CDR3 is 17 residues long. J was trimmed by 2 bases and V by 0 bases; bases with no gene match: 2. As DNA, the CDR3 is TGTGCCAGCAGCCAAGATACTAGCGGGGGGGTCACAGATACGCAGTATTTT. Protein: CASSQDTSGGVTDTQYF.

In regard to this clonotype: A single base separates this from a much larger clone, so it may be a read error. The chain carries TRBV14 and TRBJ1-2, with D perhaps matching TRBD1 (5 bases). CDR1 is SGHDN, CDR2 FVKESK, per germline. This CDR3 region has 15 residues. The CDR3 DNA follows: TGTGCCAGCAGCCAGACGTCAGGGTCTAACGATGGCTACACCTTC. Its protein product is CASSQTSGSNDGYTF.

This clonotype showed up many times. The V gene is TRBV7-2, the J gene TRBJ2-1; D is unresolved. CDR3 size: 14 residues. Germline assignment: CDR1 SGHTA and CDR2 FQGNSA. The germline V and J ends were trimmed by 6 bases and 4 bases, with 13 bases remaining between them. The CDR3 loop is CASRVQAEYNEQFF. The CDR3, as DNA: TGTGCCAGCAGAGTTCAGGCCGAATACAATGAGCAGTTCTTC.

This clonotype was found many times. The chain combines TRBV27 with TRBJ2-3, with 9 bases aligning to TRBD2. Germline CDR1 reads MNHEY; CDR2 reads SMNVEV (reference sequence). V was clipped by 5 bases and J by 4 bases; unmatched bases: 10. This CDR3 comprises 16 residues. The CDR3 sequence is CASSASGTSPPDTQYF. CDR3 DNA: TGTGCCAGCAGTGCCTCCGGGACTAGCCCCCCAGATACGCAGTATTTT.

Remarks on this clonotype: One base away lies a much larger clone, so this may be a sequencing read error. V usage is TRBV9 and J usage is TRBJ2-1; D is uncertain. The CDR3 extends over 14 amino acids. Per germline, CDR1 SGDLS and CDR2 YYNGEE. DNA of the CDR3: TGTGCCGGCAGCTTAGGACCGGGCTACAATGAGCAGTTCTTC. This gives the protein CAGSLGPGYNEQFF.

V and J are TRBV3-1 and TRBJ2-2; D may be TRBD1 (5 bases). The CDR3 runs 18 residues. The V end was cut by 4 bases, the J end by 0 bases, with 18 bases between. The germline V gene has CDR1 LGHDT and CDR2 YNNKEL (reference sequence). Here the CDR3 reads CASSPLQLGQTNTGELFF. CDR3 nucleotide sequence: TGTGCCAGCAGCCCCCTCCAACTGGGGCAGACGAACACCGGGGAGCTGTTTTTT.

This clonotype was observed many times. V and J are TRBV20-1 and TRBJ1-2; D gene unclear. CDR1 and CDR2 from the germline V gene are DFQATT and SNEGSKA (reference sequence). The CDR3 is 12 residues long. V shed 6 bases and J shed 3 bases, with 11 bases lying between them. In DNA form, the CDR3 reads TGCAGTGCGGCCCAGGCAGACTATGGCTACACCTTC. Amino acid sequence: CSAAQADYGYTF.

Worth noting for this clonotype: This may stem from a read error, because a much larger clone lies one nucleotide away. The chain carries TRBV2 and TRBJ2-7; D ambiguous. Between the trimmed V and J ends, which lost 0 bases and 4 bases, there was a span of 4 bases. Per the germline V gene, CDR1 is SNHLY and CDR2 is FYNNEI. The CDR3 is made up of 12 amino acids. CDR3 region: CASSEAGYEQYF. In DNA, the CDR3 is TGTGCCAGCAGTGAAGCTGGGTACGAGCAGTACTTC. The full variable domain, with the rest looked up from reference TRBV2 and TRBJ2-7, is EPEVTQTPSHQVTQMGQEVILRCVPISNHLYFYWYRQILGQKVEFLVSFYNNEISEKSEIFDDQFSVERPDGSNFTLKIRSTKLEDSAMYFCASSEAGYEQYFGPGTRLTVT.

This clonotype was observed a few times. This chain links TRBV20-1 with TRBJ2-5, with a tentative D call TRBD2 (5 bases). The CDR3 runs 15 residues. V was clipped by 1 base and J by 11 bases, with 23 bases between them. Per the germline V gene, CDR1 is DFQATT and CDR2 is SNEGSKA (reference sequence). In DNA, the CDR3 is TGCAGTGCTAGAGCTCTAGCTCTTACGTTAAATGAGCAGTACTTC. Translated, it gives CSARALALTLNEQYF.

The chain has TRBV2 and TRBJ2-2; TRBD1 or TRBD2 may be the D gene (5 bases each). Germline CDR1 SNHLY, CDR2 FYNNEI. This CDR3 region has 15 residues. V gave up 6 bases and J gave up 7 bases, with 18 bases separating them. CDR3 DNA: TGTGCCAGCAGGCCCGGGGCAGGGAATGTCGGGGAGCTGTTTTTT. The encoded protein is CASRPGAGNVGELFF.

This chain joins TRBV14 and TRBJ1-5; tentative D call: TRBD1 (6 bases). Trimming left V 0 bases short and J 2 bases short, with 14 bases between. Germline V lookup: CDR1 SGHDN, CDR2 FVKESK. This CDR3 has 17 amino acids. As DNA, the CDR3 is TGTGCCAGCAGCCAAGAGGGGGCTGGGGGCTGCAATCAGCCCCAGCATTTT. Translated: CASSQEGAGGCNQPQHF. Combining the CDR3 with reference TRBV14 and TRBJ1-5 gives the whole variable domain EAGVTQFPSHSVIEKGQTVTLRCDPISGHDNLYWYRRVMGKEIKFLLHFVKESKQDESGMPNNRFLAERTGGTYSTLKVQPAELEDSGVYFCASSQEGAGGCNQPQHFGDGTRLSIL.

CDR3 sequence (DNA): TGTGCCAGCAGTGCCACGACGCTGAACACCGGGGAGCTGTTTTTT. It codes for CASSATTLNTGELFF. J is TRBJ2-2 and V is TRBV6-5, with D uncertain. Germline CDR1 MNHEY, CDR2 SVGAGI. V gave up 5 bases and J gave up 1 base, with 11 bases separating them. The CDR3 consists of 15 residues.

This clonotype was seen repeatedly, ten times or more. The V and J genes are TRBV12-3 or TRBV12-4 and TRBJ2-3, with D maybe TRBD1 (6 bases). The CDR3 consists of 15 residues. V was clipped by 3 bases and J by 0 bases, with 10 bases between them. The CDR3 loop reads CASSFGQLSTDTQYF. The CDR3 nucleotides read TGTGCCAGCAGTTTCGGACAGCTTAGCACAGATACGCAGTATTTT.